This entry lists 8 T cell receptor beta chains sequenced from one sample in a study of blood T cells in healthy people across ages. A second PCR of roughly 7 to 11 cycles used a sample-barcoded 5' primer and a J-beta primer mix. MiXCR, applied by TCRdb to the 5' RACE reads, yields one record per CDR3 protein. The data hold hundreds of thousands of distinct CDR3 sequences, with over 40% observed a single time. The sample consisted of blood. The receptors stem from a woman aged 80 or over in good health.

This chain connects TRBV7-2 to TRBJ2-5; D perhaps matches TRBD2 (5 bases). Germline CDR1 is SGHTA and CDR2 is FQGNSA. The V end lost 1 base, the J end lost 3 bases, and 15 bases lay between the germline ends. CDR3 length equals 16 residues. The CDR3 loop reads CASSLVRSPSKETQYF. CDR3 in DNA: TGTGCCAGCAGCTTAGTGAGGTCGCCTAGCAAAGAGACCCAGTACTTC.

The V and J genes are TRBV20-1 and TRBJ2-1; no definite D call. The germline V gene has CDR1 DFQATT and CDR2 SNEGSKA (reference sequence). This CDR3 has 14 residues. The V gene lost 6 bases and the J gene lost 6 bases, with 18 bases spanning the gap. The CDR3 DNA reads TGCAGTGCCCCGACCAACCTTAGGCCCAATGAGCAGTTCTTC. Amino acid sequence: CSAPTNLRPNEQFF.

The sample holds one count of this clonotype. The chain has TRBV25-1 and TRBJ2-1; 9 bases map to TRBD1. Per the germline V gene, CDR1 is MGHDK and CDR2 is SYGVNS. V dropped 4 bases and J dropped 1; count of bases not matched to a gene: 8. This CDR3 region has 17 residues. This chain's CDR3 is CASSGVRGTGSYNEQFF. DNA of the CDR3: TGTGCCAGCAGTGGGGTAAGGGGGACAGGGTCCTACAATGAGCAGTTCTTC.

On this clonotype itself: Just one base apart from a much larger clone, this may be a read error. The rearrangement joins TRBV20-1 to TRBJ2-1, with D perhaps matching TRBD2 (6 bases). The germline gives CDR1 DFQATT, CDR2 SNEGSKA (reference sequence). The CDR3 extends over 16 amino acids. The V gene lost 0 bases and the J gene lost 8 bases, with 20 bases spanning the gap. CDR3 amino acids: CSARDAGTGISDEQFF. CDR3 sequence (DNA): TGCAGTGCTAGAGATGCCGGGACTGGGATTTCCGATGAGCAGTTCTTC.

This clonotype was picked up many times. The CDR3 spells CASSFRAGELFF. The CDR3 DNA sequence: TGTGCCAGCAGTTTCCGGGCCGGGGAGCTGTTTTTT. V usage is TRBV12-3 or TRBV12-4 and J usage is TRBJ2-2; D is uncertain. Trimming removed 3 bases from V and 6 bases from J, with 5 bases in between. The CDR3 loop spans 12 amino acids.

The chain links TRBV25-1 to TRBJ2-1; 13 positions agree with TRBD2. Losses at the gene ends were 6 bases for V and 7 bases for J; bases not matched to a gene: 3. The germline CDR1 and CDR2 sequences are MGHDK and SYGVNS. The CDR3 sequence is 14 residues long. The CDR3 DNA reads TGTGCCAGCAGCGGACTAGCGGGGGTTAATGAGCAGTTCTTC. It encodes CASSGLAGVNEQFF.

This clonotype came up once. CDR3 DNA sequence: TGTGCCAGCAGTGCCGGCCTCCCGGGGGGCGTAAGCTATGGCTACACCTTC. This encodes CASSAGLPGGVSYGYTF. The V and J genes are TRBV28 and TRBJ1-2; TRBD1 might be the D (6 bases). Germline V CDR1 and CDR2: MDHEN, SYDVKM. The CDR3 is made up of 17 amino acids. The V end was cut by 5 bases, the J end by 4 bases, with 23 bases between.

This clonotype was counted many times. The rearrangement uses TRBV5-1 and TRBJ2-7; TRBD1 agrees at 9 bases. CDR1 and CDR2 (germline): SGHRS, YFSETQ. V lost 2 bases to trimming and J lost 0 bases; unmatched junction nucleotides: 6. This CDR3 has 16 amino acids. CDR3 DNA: TGCGCCAGCAGCTTCCATGGGACAGGGTCCTCCTACGAGCAGTACTTC. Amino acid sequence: CASSFHGTGSSYEQYF.